This entry lists 27 T cell receptor beta chains sequenced from one sample in a study of shared clonotypes between healthy human individuals. Clones were sequenced by immunoSEQ multiplex PCR, and TCRdb holds only the in-frame ones, with some missing. The sample shows about 2.4 million clones, more than 80% of them seen only once. The sample was naive CD4+ T cells sorted from blood. Subset of the sample: CD45RA+ positively selected. The source of these receptors is a man aged 18 to 30 in good health.

The chain combines TRBV28 with TRBJ1-3, with a tentative D call TRBD1 (5 bases). The CDR3 is 14 amino acids. Germline CDR1 and CDR2: MDHEN and SYDVKM. Trimming shortened V by 3 bases and J by 0 bases, and 6 bases separated the two germline ends. The chain's CDR3 is CASSLTASGNTIYF. The DNA of the CDR3 is TGTGCCAGCAGTTTGACAGCCTCTGGAAACACCATATATTTT.

V is TRBV30 and J is TRBJ1-2; D is unresolved. CDR1 and CDR2 (germline): GTSNPN, SVGIG (reference sequence). The germline V and J ends were trimmed by 3 bases and 4 bases, with 15 bases remaining between them. The CDR3 has 14 amino acids. Here the CDR3 DNA reads TGTGCCTGGAGCCCCCGGGCCATGTCCTATGGCTACACCTTC. Translated, it gives CAWSPRAMSYGYTF.

This chain connects TRBV19 to TRBJ2-1, with 8 bases matching TRBD2. V shed 7 bases and J 4 bases; nucleotides not matched to a gene: 15. This CDR3 region has 17 residues. Germline V gives CDR1 LNHDA, CDR2 SQIVND (reference sequence). CDR3 sequence reads: CASTPEPGLGKYNEQFF. The CDR3 DNA sequence: TGTGCCAGTACCCCTGAGCCGGGACTAGGGAAATACAATGAGCAGTTCTTC.

The chain links TRBV5-1 to TRBJ2-6, with D possibly matching TRBD1 (5 bases). CDR3 length: 15 residues. The V end was cut by 6 bases, the J end by 0 bases, with 10 bases between. The germline CDR1 and CDR2 sequences are SGHRS and YFSETQ. The CDR3 loop is CASNSQGSGANVLTF. The CDR3 DNA reads as TGCGCCAGCAACTCCCAGGGCTCTGGGGCCAACGTCCTGACTTTC.

This sequence joins TRBV9 and TRBJ2-2; 14 bases agree with TRBD2. Germline values: CDR1 SGDLS, CDR2 YYNGEE. Trimming took 2 bases from V and 7 from J; bases not matched to a gene: 4. The CDR3 runs 16 residues. For the CDR3, the DNA is TGTGCCAGCAGCGTGACTAGCGGGAGGGTGGTCGGGGAGCTGTTTTTT. It is translated as CASSVTSGRVVGELFF.

The chain carries TRBV7-6 and TRBJ2-1; 7 bases line up with TRBD2. V gave up 5 bases and J gave up 7 bases; unmatched junction bases: 17. The germline V gene has CDR1 SGHVS and CDR2 FNYEAQ. The length of the CDR3 is 17 residues. The CDR3 loop is CASSRRLLAESGNEQFF. The CDR3 DNA follows: TGTGCCAGCAGCCGCCGACTTCTAGCGGAGTCTGGGAATGAGCAGTTCTTC.

The gene calls are TRBV15 and TRBJ2-3, with D hard to call. CDR1 is LNHNV and CDR2 is YYDKDF in the germline V gene (reference sequence). This CDR3 contains 15 residues. The ends were cut back, 0 bases at V and 1 base at J, with 8 bases in the middle. This chain's CDR3 is CATSRDPLGTDTQYF. The CDR3 DNA reads TGTGCCACCAGCAGAGACCCCCTAGGCACAGATACGCAGTATTTT. Full variable domain (missing parts from reference TRBV15 and TRBJ2-3): DAMVIQNPRYQVTQFGKPVTLSCSQTLNHNVMYWYQQKSSQAPKLLFHYYDKDFNNEADTPDNFQSRRPNTSFCFLDIRSPGLGDTAMYLCATSRDPLGTDTQYFGPGTRLTVL.

This clone was counted once. The chain carries TRBV28 and TRBJ2-2; D is possibly TRBD1 (6 bases). The V gene's germline CDR1 is MDHEN and CDR2 SYDVKM. V was clipped by 6 bases and J by 1 base, with 12 bases between them. The CDR3 spans 15 residues. CDR3 nucleotides: TGTGCCAGCAGCTCGACAGGCATGAACACCGGGGAGCTGTTTTTT. Translation: CASSSTGMNTGELFF.

The genes are TRBV6-1 and TRBJ2-7; 9 bases map to TRBD1. Trimming took 6 bases from V and 6 from J; bases not matched to a gene: 12. This CDR3 is built from 15 residues. Germline V gene data show CDR1 as MNHNS and CDR2 as SASEGT. The DNA of the CDR3 is TGTGCCAGCAGCGGTGTGGGACAGGGTGCCTCCGAGCAGTACTTC. Protein product: CASSGVGQGASEQYF.

The CDR3 coding sequence is TGTGCCAGTAGTATACTTGGCGGGGCGACCGGGGAGCTGTTTTTT. It translates to CASSILGGATGELFF. The rearrangement uses TRBV19 and TRBJ2-2; possible D gene TRBD2, 6 bases. Germline V lookup: CDR1 LNHDA, CDR2 SQIVND (reference sequence). Trimming took off 2 bases at V and 5 bases at J, with 12 bases between the two ends. The CDR3 contains 15 residues.

Comment on this clone: At the DNA level, this CDR3 is encoded by other sequences in the same sample as well. The chain links TRBV29-1 to TRBJ1-1; 8 bases map to TRBD1. The CDR3 consists of 12 residues. Germline trimming cut 7 bases from V and 3 bases from J; bases unmatched to any gene: 4. Germline V gene sequence: CDR1 SQVTM, CDR2 ANQGSEA. Here the CDR3 reads CSARQGYTEAFF. Here the CDR3 DNA reads TGCAGCGCTAGACAGGGGTACACTGAAGCTTTCTTT. The full variable domain, completed using reference TRBV29-1 and TRBJ1-1, is SAVISQKPSRDICQRGTSLTIQCQVDSQVTMMFWYRQQPGQSLTLIATANQGSEATYESGFVIDKFPISRPNLTFSTLTVSNMSPEDSSIYLCSARQGYTEAFFGQGTRLTVV.

The sample holds one count of this clone. The chain employs TRBV6-5 and TRBJ1-1, with D unresolved. Germline assignment: CDR1 MNHEY and CDR2 SVGAGI. V lost 4 bases, J lost 2 bases, and 11 bases lay in between. The CDR3 contains 14 residues. The CDR3 DNA reads TGTGCCAGCAGTTCCACGGACGGTAACACTGAAGCTTTCTTT. Translation: CASSSTDGNTEAFF.

The sample holds one count of this clone. The genes are TRBV13 and TRBJ2-3; D not resolved. V was shortened by 5 bases and J by 1 base, with 10 bases between the two germline ends. The CDR3 is 14 residues long. The germline CDR1 and CDR2 sequences are PRHDT and FYEKMQ (reference sequence). CDR3 DNA: TGTGCCAGCAGCCCAATGACCCGCACAGATACGCAGTATTTT. This encodes CASSPMTRTDTQYF. The variable domain in full, completed from reference TRBV13 and TRBJ2-3, reads AAGVIQSPRHLIKEKRETATLKCYPIPRHDTVYWYQQGPGQDPQFLISFYEKMQSDKGSIPDRFSAQQFSDYHSELNMSSLELGDSALYFCASSPMTRTDTQYFGPGTRLTVL.

In regard to this clone: This sample includes further DNA sequences coding for the same CDR3. The chain uses TRBV18 and TRBJ2-3; TRBD2 agrees at 7 bases. The germline V gene has CDR1 KGHSH and CDR2 LQKENI. V gave up 6 bases and J gave up 1 base; unmatched junction bases: 10. The CDR3 has 16 residues. The CDR3 loop is CASSPPRGEGTDTQYF. The CDR3 nucleotides are TGTGCCAGCTCGCCCCCCCGGGGGGAGGGCACAGATACGCAGTATTTT.

The rearrangement uses TRBV5-6 and TRBJ2-7; 8 bases match TRBD1. CDR1 SGHDT and CDR2 YYEEEE come from the germline V gene. Germline trimming cut 5 bases from V and 11 bases from J; bases unmatched to any gene: 21. This CDR3 has 16 residues. The CDR3 loop reads CASSGRTGFFGRGEYF. The CDR3 nucleotides read TGTGCCAGCAGTGGGAGGACAGGGTTTTTCGGGAGAGGCGAGTACTTC.

Note on this clone: At the DNA level, this CDR3 is encoded by other sequences in the same sample as well. The chain couples TRBV6-5 to TRBJ1-3, with 7 bases matching TRBD1. Germline CDR1 MNHEY, CDR2 SVGAGI. The CDR3 covers 15 residues. J was trimmed by 2 bases and V by 2 bases; bases with no gene match: 3. DNA for the CDR3: TGTGCCAGCAGTTACGGAACAGGGGCTGGAAACACCATATATTTT. Residues: CASSYGTGAGNTIYF.

This chain joins TRBV18 and TRBJ2-3; 7 bases fit TRBD1. CDR1 is KGHSH and CDR2 is LQKENI in the germline V gene. V shed 5 bases, J shed 2 bases, and the junction held 4 bases outside the gene matches. CDR3 size: 14 residues. CDR3 loop: CASSTTGTTDTQYF. In DNA form, the CDR3 reads TGTGCCAGCTCAACGACAGGGACCACAGATACGCAGTATTTT.

The CDR3 DNA reads TGCGCCAGCAGTGAGAACCGCAATCAGCCCCAGCATTTT. The encoded protein is CASSENRNQPQHF. The chain recombines TRBV10-2 with TRBJ1-5; no clear D. Trimming cost V 2 bases and J 2 bases, with 4 bases left between them. The CDR3 contains 13 residues. Germline V CDR1 and CDR2: WSHSY, SAAADI.

The chain has TRBV14 and TRBJ2-7, with 12 bases identical to TRBD2. Germline-derived CDR1 and CDR2 are SGHDN and FVKESK. This CDR3 comprises 17 residues. V shed 3 bases and J 1 base; nucleotides not matched to a gene: 7. As DNA, the CDR3 is TGTGCCAGCAGCCACGGGACTAGCGGGTGGCCTTCCTACGAGCAGTACTTC. Protein product: CASSHGTSGWPSYEQYF.

This clone occurred once. J is TRBJ1-2 and V is TRBV9; D is ambiguous. The CDR3 has 16 amino acids. CDR1 and CDR2 from the germline V gene are SGDLS and YYNGEE. Trimming took off 0 bases at V and 7 bases at J, with 19 bases between the two ends. CDR3 sequence: CASSVATMGRLAGYTF. The CDR3 DNA follows: TGTGCCAGCAGCGTAGCTACTATGGGCAGACTTGCTGGCTACACCTTC.

The chain couples TRBV28 to TRBJ2-3, with D tentatively TRBD1 (6 bases). The CDR3 contains 14 residues. Germline CDR1 is MDHEN and CDR2 is SYDVKM. V dropped 3 bases and J dropped 0 bases, with 7 bases sitting between them. The CDR3 bases are TGTGCCAGCAGTTTGGACAGCAGCACAGATACGCAGTATTTT. This encodes CASSLDSSTDTQYF. Full variable domain (outside the CDR3, taken from reference TRBV28 and TRBJ2-3): DVKVTQSSRYLVKRTGEKVFLECVQDMDHENMFWYRQDPGLGLRLIYFSYDVKMKEKGDIPEGYSVSREKKERFSLILESASTNQTSMYLCASSLDSSTDTQYFGPGTRLTVL.

This clone came up a few times. This sequence joins TRBV7-9 and TRBJ1-1; tentative D call: TRBD1 (5 bases). CDR1 and CDR2 from the germline V gene are SEHNR and FQNEAQ (reference sequence). The V end lost 5 bases, the J end lost 6 bases, and 13 bases lay between the germline ends. This CDR3 contains 13 residues. Here the CDR3 DNA reads TGTGCCAGCAGCAGGAGGGACCGGGCTGAAGCTTTCTTT. This sequence encodes CASSRRDRAEAFF.

The chain employs TRBV5-1 and TRBJ1-5; 7 nucleotides line up with TRBD1. The CDR3 has 14 amino acids. Germline CDR1 reads SGHRS; CDR2 reads YFSETQ. The trim removed 3 bases at V and 5 bases at J, leaving 5 bases unmatched. The CDR3 region is CASSWDSRDQPQHF. The CDR3 DNA is TGCGCCAGCAGCTGGGACAGCCGCGATCAGCCCCAGCATTTT. Using reference TRBV5-1 and TRBJ1-5 for the parts outside the CDR3, the full variable domain is KAGVTQTPRYLIKTRGQQVTLSCSPISGHRSVSWYQQTPGQGLQFLFEYFSETQRNKGNFPGRFSGRQFSNSRSEMNVSTLELGDSALYLCASSWDSRDQPQHFGDGTRLSIL.

The chain combines TRBV19 with TRBJ1-5, with a tentative D call TRBD1 (5 bases). The V gene's germline CDR1 is LNHDA and CDR2 SQIVND (reference sequence). V lost 6 bases and J 5 bases, leaving 17 bases between the germline ends. There are 15 residues in the CDR3. CDR3 coding DNA: TGTGCCAGTAGGGGATATGGCCGGGACCATCAGCCCCAGCATTTT. Protein sequence: CASRGYGRDHQPQHF.

V and J are TRBV2 and TRBJ2-7, with TRBD2 identical over 7 bases. CDR3 length: 13 residues. Trimming removed 7 bases from V and 1 base from J; junction bases left unmatched: 4. CDR1 is SNHLY, CDR2 FYNNEI, per germline. The CDR3, as DNA: TGTGCCAGCAATCTAGCGGAATCCTACGAGCAGTACTTC. It is translated as CASNLAESYEQYF. The variable domain in full, with the rest retrieved from reference TRBV2 and TRBJ2-7, is EPEVTQTPSHQVTQMGQEVILRCVPISNHLYFYWYRQILGQKVEFLVSFYNNEISEKSEIFDDQFSVERPDGSNFTLKIRSTKLEDSAMYFCASNLAESYEQYFGPGTRLTVT.

The rearrangement links TRBV6-5 to TRBJ2-1, with 15 positions matching TRBD2. Germline V CDR1 and CDR2: MNHEY, SVGAGI. There are 14 residues in the CDR3. Losses at the gene ends were 6 bases for V and 11 bases for J; bases not matched to a gene: 5. The CDR3 sequence: CASRRGLAGGKQFF. The CDR3 DNA sequence: TGTGCCAGCAGGAGAGGACTAGCGGGAGGGAAGCAGTTCTTC.

This chain joins TRBV11-2 and TRBJ1-1, with a possible D match to TRBD1 (6 bases). V was clipped by 2 bases and J by 0 bases, with 16 bases between them. The V gene's germline CDR1 is SGHAT and CDR2 FQNNGV. The length of the CDR3 is 17 residues. CDR3 coding DNA: TGTGCCAGCAGCTTATCCTTCCAGGGGATTATGAACACTGAAGCTTTCTTT. Amino acid sequence: CASSLSFQGIMNTEAFF. The full variable domain, rest sourced from reference TRBV11-2 and TRBJ1-1, is EAGVAQSPRYKIIEKRQSVAFWCNPISGHATLYWYQQILGQGPKLLIQFQNNGVVDDSQLPKDRFSAERLKGVDSTLKIQPAKLEDSAVYLCASSLSFQGIMNTEAFFGQGTRLTVV.